The 17 T cell receptor beta chains given below trace back to one sample, sequenced in a study of CD8 T cells in Susac syndrome (dated by TCRdb to about 2019). Libraries were made using the immunoSEQ multiplex PCR assay. RNA was extracted with the RNeasy kit and about 0.5 to 1 ug was reverse transcribed using random hexamers. The public sequencing data were trimmed at Q25 with fastp and processed into clonotypes with MiXCR by TCRdb, which kept only in-frame beta chains. One record per CDR3 amino acid sequence lists the most common genes and DNA. This sample has just under 150,000 distinct CDR3 sequences in its table, and roughly 94% of those were observed once. The ten most abundant clones make up 0.075% to 0.09% of the sample. The sequenced sample consisted of CD4+ T cells from PBMCs. Source of these receptors: a human donor in good health.

A remark on this clonotype: An end of the junction does not agree with germline; a read error may underlie this. The chain couples TRBV19 to TRBJ2-2; the match to TRBD1 covers 8 bases. CDR1 and CDR2 (germline): LNHDA, SQIVND (reference sequence). The CDR3 has 13 amino acids. The CDR3 loop reads CASSLTGVGGLFF. The CDR3, as DNA: TGTGCCAGTAGTTTGACAGGGGTCGGGGGGCTGTTTTTT.

The chain employs TRBV5-6 and TRBJ1-2; no clear D. Germline CDR1 and CDR2: SGHDT and YYEEEE. There are 14 residues in the CDR3. V was shortened by 5 bases and J by 10 bases, with 21 bases between the two germline ends. CDR3 region: CASRSWSGSLSYTF. The DNA for the CDR3 is TGTGCCAGCAGATCCTGGTCAGGCTCCCTCTCCTACACCTTC.

The CDR3 spells CASSSTLNYGYTF. In DNA form, the CDR3 reads TGTGCCAGCAGCTCGACCCTTAACTATGGCTACACCTTC. The chain has TRBV12-3 or TRBV12-4 and TRBJ1-2; D unclear. Trimming removed 6 bases from V and 1 base from J, with 9 bases in between. This CDR3 spans 13 amino acids.

J is TRBJ2-7 and V is TRBV5-1; TRBD1 matches 11 bases. CDR3 length: 14 amino acids. Germline V gene sequence: CDR1 SGHRS, CDR2 YFSETQ. The V and J ends lost 8 bases and 1 base, in that order; junction bases with no gene match: 5. In nucleotides, the CDR3 is TGCGCCAGTCACCGGGACAGGGGGTCCTACGAGCAGTACTTC. Its protein product is CASHRDRGSYEQYF.

The chain joins TRBV30 to TRBJ2-1; D not resolved. This CDR3 region has 11 residues. V dropped 3 bases and J dropped 4 bases, with 4 bases sitting between them. Germline values: CDR1 GTSNPN, CDR2 SVGIG (reference sequence). CDR3 in DNA: TGTGCCTGGAGCCGTTACAATGAGCAGTTCTTC. It translates to CAWSRYNEQFF.

The V call is TRBV29-1, the J call TRBJ1-2, with 8 bases identical to TRBD1. The ends lost 5 bases at V and 4 bases at J; junction bases unmatched: 3. The germline CDR1 and CDR2 sequences are SQVTM and ANQGSEA. The CDR3 totals 12 residues. For the CDR3, the DNA is TGCAGCGTTTCGGACAGGGCCTATGGCTACACCTTC. Amino acid sequence: CSVSDRAYGYTF. Combining the CDR3 with reference TRBV29-1 and TRBJ1-2 gives the whole variable domain SAVISQKPSRDICQRGTSLTIQCQVDSQVTMMFWYRQQPGQSLTLIATANQGSEATYESGFVIDKFPISRPNLTFSTLTVSNMSPEDSSIYLCSVSDRAYGYTFGSGTRLTVV.

The J gene is TRBJ1-1, the V gene TRBV6-1; D is undetermined. This CDR3 comprises 15 residues. In germline, CDR1 is MNHNS, CDR2 SASEGT. V lost 1 base and J lost 6, with 15 bases in between. The CDR3 is CASSEVAGIRAEAFF. The CDR3 nucleotides are TGTGCCAGCAGTGAAGTGGCAGGAATAAGGGCTGAAGCTTTCTTT.

The rearrangement joins TRBV5-1 to TRBJ1-2; TRBD1 might be the D (5 bases). With 3 bases removed from V and 6 bases from J, the gap between germline ends came to 12 bases. From germline, CDR1 is SGHRS and CDR2 YFSETQ. CDR3 length equals 13 residues. The CDR3 DNA follows: TGCGCCAGCAGCTCAGGACATAGGAATGGCTACACCTTC. Translation: CASSSGHRNGYTF. Full variable domain (missing parts from reference TRBV5-1 and TRBJ1-2): KAGVTQTPRYLIKTRGQQVTLSCSPISGHRSVSWYQQTPGQGLQFLFEYFSETQRNKGNFPGRFSGRQFSNSRSEMNVSTLELGDSALYLCASSSGHRNGYTFGSGTRLTVV.

This chain uses TRBV5-1 with TRBJ2-1; D possibly corresponds to TRBD2 (5 bases). There are 14 residues in the CDR3. The V gene's germline CDR1 is SGHRS and CDR2 YFSETQ. Trimming took off 3 bases at V and 8 bases at J, with 15 bases between the two ends. CDR3 nucleotides: TGCGCCAGCAGCTCCTCGCAGTTGGGAGATGAGCAGTTCTTC. Amino acids: CASSSSQLGDEQFF.

The genes are TRBV5-1 and TRBJ2-5; no definite D call. Germline lookup yields CDR1 SGHRS and CDR2 YFSETQ. Trimming cost V 3 bases and J 7 bases, with 13 bases left between them. CDR3 length: 13 amino acids. CDR3 in amino acids: CASSSKSGGTQYF. In DNA form, the CDR3 reads TGCGCCAGCAGCTCCAAGTCGGGTGGGACCCAGTACTTC. The full variable domain, with the rest looked up from reference TRBV5-1 and TRBJ2-5, is KAGVTQTPRYLIKTRGQQVTLSCSPISGHRSVSWYQQTPGQGLQFLFEYFSETQRNKGNFPGRFSGRQFSNSRSEMNVSTLELGDSALYLCASSSKSGGTQYFGPGTRLLVL.

The rearrangement joins TRBV12-3 or TRBV12-4 to TRBJ1-2; possible D gene TRBD1, 6 bases. This CDR3 comprises 12 residues. With 4 bases removed from V and 6 bases from J, the gap between germline ends came to 9 bases. This CDR3 is CASSSGVNGYTF. CDR3 in DNA: TGTGCCAGCAGTTCAGGGGTCAATGGCTACACCTTC.

In regard to this clonotype: A read error may produce the germline difference seen at one junction end. The rearrangement joins TRBV5-4 to TRBJ2-4, with 10 bases that match TRBD2. Germline loops: CDR1 SGHNT, CDR2 YYREEE (reference sequence). This CDR3 spans 17 amino acids. CDR3 in DNA: TGTGTCAGCAGCCCTCAGACTAGCGGGCTAGCCAAAAACATTCAGTACTTC. This encodes CVSSPQTSGLAKNIQYF.

The chain links TRBV18 to TRBJ2-3; no firm D call. Trimming left V 0 bases short and J 1 base short, with 11 bases between. CDR1 is KGHSH, CDR2 LQKENI, per germline. The CDR3 runs to 16 residues. CDR3 amino acids: CASSPPSPQRTDTQYF. Here the CDR3 DNA reads TGTGCCAGCTCACCACCTTCTCCCCAACGCACAGATACGCAGTATTTT.

The V and J genes are TRBV10-3 and TRBJ2-1; TRBD2 aligns across 9 bases. CDR1 is ENHRY and CDR2 is SYGVKD in the germline V gene. The trim removed 3 bases at V and 12 bases at J, leaving 9 bases unmatched. The length of the CDR3 is 14 residues. CDR3 DNA sequence: TGTGCCATCAGTGAAGATCGGACTAGCGCTTCGCAGTTCTTC. It is translated as CAISEDRTSASQFF.

The chain is built from TRBV7-9 and TRBJ1-5; D not certain. The germline V and J ends were trimmed by 6 bases and 0 bases, with 12 bases remaining between them. The CDR3 is made up of 15 amino acids. From germline, CDR1 is SEHNR and CDR2 FQNEAQ (reference sequence). The DNA of the CDR3 is TGTGCCAGCAGTCCTCCGGGCACTAGCAATCAGCCCCAGCATTTT. It translates to CASSPPGTSNQPQHF.

V and J are TRBV10-2 and TRBJ2-7; 7 bases are shared with TRBD1. The trim removed 7 bases at V and 2 bases at J, leaving 11 bases unmatched. The CDR3 totals 15 residues. Germline CDR1 reads WSHSY; CDR2 reads SAAADI. The CDR3 region has the DNA TGCGCCAGCACCCTAAGACAGGGTAGCCCCTACGAGCAGTACTTC. Translating gives CASTLRQGSPYEQYF.

The chain carries TRBV12-3 or TRBV12-4 and TRBJ2-7; 9 nucleotides match TRBD2. Trimming at V came to 6 bases and at J to 0 bases, leaving 9 bases not matched to a gene. This CDR3 region has 16 residues. The CDR3 DNA reads TGTGCCAGCAGGAAAGCGGGAGGCGCCACCTCCTACGAGCAGTACTTC. Protein sequence: CASRKAGGATSYEQYF.